This is a list of T cell receptor beta chains from one sample in a study of T cells in localized non-small cell lung cancer. The table came from immunoSEQ multiplex PCR; TCRdb's copy has only in-frame clones and leaves some out. The data contain around 19,000 clones, 87% of them singletons. This specimen was PBMCs, taken before any cancer treatment. These receptors originate from a man aged 35 to 70 with stage II squamous cell lung carcinoma. CDR3s include the opening cysteine and the closing phenylalanine or tryptophan. A D gene is named only where the DNA matches it firmly. Clone sizes are given selectively: once, few, many, or a class where the clone is expanded.

d_call	j_call	v_call	clone_size	cdr3_nt	cdr3_aa
TRBD2	TRBJ2-3	TRBV19	-	TGTGCCAGTAGTATTGGAGCGGGGGTCACAGATACGCAGTATTTT	CASSIGAGVTDTQYF
TRBD1	TRBJ2-7	TRBV7-9	-	TGTGCCAGCAGCTTAGGGGACAGGGTCGACTACGAGCAGTACTTC	CASSLGDRVDYEQYF
-	TRBJ1-1	TRBV30	-	TGTGCCTGGAGTCCCGGACAGATGAACACTGAAGCTTTCTTT	CAWSPGQMNTEAFF
-	TRBJ2-2	TRBV7-9	-	TGTGCCAGCAGCTTTGCCGTTCGCGGGGAGCTGTTTTTT	CASSFAVRGELFF
-	TRBJ2-2	TRBV6-4	-	TGTGCCAGCAGTGCCTACACCGGGGAGCTGTTTTTT	CASSAYTGELFF
TRBD2	TRBJ2-5	TRBV27	-	TGTGCCAGCAGTTCCAGGACTAGCGGGGAGACCCAGTACTTC	CASSSRTSGETQYF
TRBD2	TRBJ2-1	TRBV18	-	TGTGCCAGCTCACCCCAGGCGGGAGCCGATGAGCAGTTCTTC	CASSPQAGADEQFF
TRBD1	TRBJ1-1	TRBV6-5	-	TGTGCCAGCAGTTACTCGGGACAGGGGTTCAAAAGGACTTTCTTT	CASSYSGQGFKRTFF
-	TRBJ1-1	TRBV29-1	-	TGCAGCGTTAACGGACAAGTGAACACTGAAGCTTTCTTT	CSVNGQVNTEAFF
-	TRBJ1-2	TRBV4-2	-	TGTGCCAGCAGCCAAGATAAGACCGGGGTCTATGGCTACACCTTC	CASSQDKTGVYGYTF
TRBD1	TRBJ2-7	TRBV14	-	TGTGCCAGCAGCCAACGGGACAGATCCTACGAGCAGTACTTC	CASSQRDRSYEQYF
-	TRBJ1-1	TRBV19	-	TGTGCCAGTAGTGTCCTGGGGAGGGCTGAAGCTTTCTTT	CASSVLGRAEAFF
-	TRBJ2-3	TRBV18	-	TGTGCCAGCTCACCACGGGATGTTACTAGCACAGATACGCAGTATTTT	CASSPRDVTSTDTQYF
-	TRBJ2-4	TRBV19	-	TGTGCCAGCCGTCGGGAAAACATTCAGTACTTC	CASRRENIQYF
-	TRBJ2-3	TRBV21-1	-	TGTGCCAGCAGCCTGCGGGACAGGCGAACCCACGATCGCACAGATACGCAGTATTTT	CASSLRDRRTHDRTDTQYF
TRBD1	TRBJ1-1	TRBV27	once	TGTGCCAGCAGTATAACTCAGGGGGCGTGGGGTGAAGCTTTCTTT	CASSITQGAWGEAFF
-	TRBJ2-1	TRBV19	once	TGTGCCAGTAGTATCTTTCTAGGGGGTACTAAGTACAATGAGCAGTTCTTC	CASSIFLGGTKYNEQFF
-	TRBJ1-2	TRBV6-1	few	TGTGCCAGCAGTGACCTTGCCGAGTATGGCTACACCTTC	CASSDLAEYGYTF
TRBD1	TRBJ2-2	TRBV18	-	TGTGCCAGCTCACTCTGGACAGGGGAGCACGGGGAGCTGTTTTTT	CASSLWTGEHGELFF
TRBD1	TRBJ2-2	TRBV2	-	TGTGCCAGCAGTAAGAGGACAGGGGGGATGGCCGGGGAGCTGTTTTTT	CASSKRTGGMAGELFF
TRBD1	TRBJ2-1	TRBV11-1	-	TGTGCCAGCAGCTTAATGGGACAGGGCCTCTACAATGAGCAGTTCTTC	CASSLMGQGLYNEQFF
-	TRBJ2-3	TRBV7-2	-	TGTGCCAGCAGTATCAGGTCAGATACGCAGTATTTT	CASSIRSDTQYF
-	TRBJ2-5	TRBV9	-	TGTGCCAGCAGCGTAGGAGGGGTCCCAGAGACCCAGTACTTC	CASSVGGVPETQYF
-	TRBJ2-7	TRBV30	-	TGTGCCTGGGTTAAGGCGGGTAGCTACGAGCAGTACTTC	CAWVKAGSYEQYF
TRBD2	TRBJ2-2	TRBV5-1	few	TGCGCCAGCAGCTTCGGGGATAGCGGGAGAGGCACCGGGGAGCTGTTTTTT	CASSFGDSGRGTGELFF
TRBD1	TRBJ1-4	TRBV7-9	-	TGTGCCAGCAGCCTAATAGCGGACAGGGCACTGTTTTTT	CASSLIADRALFF
TRBD1	TRBJ1-5	TRBV7-8	-	TGTGCCAGCAGCGCCCGCCGGGACAGTCCTAATCAGCCCCAGCATTTT	CASSARRDSPNQPQHF
TRBD1	TRBJ1-5	TRBV10-3	-	TGTGCCATCAGAGAGGGACAGATCAATCAGCCCCAGCATTTT	CAIREGQINQPQHF
-	TRBJ1-2	TRBV6-5	-	TGTGCCAGCAGTTACTCTTTCGGGGGTTTGTACACCTTC	CASSYSFGGLYTF
-	TRBJ2-7	TRBV6-6	-	TGTGCCAGCAGCCCTACCAGGGGAGGGTACGAGCAGTACTTC	CASSPTRGGYEQYF
-	TRBJ2-5	TRBV5-6	once	TGTGCCAGCAGCTTACAAGAGACCCAGTACTTC	CASSLQETQYF
TRBD1	TRBJ2-7	TRBV10-1	-	TGCGCCAGCAGTGAGTCGAAGTCTCGGGCAGGGGGATCCTACGAGCAGTACTTC	CASSESKSRAGGSYEQYF
-	TRBJ2-7	TRBV11-3	-	TGTGCCAGCAGCTTAGGGGCGATCCCCTCCTACGAGCAGTACTTC	CASSLGAIPSYEQYF
-	TRBJ1-2	TRBV9	-	TGTGCCAGCAGCGTAGAGGGCTACTATGGCTACACCTTC	CASSVEGYYGYTF
TRBD1	TRBJ1-1	TRBV5-1	-	TGCGCCAGCAGCGGGACAGGGACCCCGGAGACTGAAGCTTTCTTT	CASSGTGTPETEAFF
TRBD2	TRBJ2-2	TRBV6-1	few	TGTGCCAGCAGTGAATATCTCCTGACCCGGGCTAGCGGGAGATTAGGCGGGGAGCTGTTTTTT	CASSEYLLTRASGRLGGELFF
-	TRBJ2-1	TRBV27	-	TGTGCCAGCACGATTGAGGTTGTGTTAAGAAATGAGCAGTTCTTC	CASTIEVVLRNEQFF
-	TRBJ1-1	TRBV2	-	TGTGCCAGCAGTGGCAGGGGAATGAACACTGAAGCTTTCTTT	CASSGRGMNTEAFF
TRBD2	TRBJ2-1	TRBV6-1	-	TGTGCCACCTCCGCCGAGGGACTAGCGGGGGATGAGCAGTTCTTC	CATSAEGLAGDEQFF
-	TRBJ2-7	TRBV4-1	-	TGCGCCAGCAGCCAAGTTTTTGGGTACGAGCAGTACTTC	CASSQVFGYEQYF
-	TRBJ1-2	TRBV19	-	TGTGCCAGTAGTATAGCGGGACCCGGACGAGATGGCTACACCTTC	CASSIAGPGRDGYTF
-	TRBJ2-7	TRBV19	few	TGTGCCAGCTTCTACGAGCAGTACTTC	CASFYEQYF
-	TRBJ2-1	TRBV10-3	-	TGTGCCATCAGTGGGGACTTCGGGTACAATGAGCAGTTCTTC	CAISGDFGYNEQFF
TRBD1	TRBJ1-1	TRBV7-9	-	TGTGCCAGCAGCCCAGACAGGGGAATGAACACTGAAGCTTTCTTT	CASSPDRGMNTEAFF
-	TRBJ1-2	TRBV2	-	TGCGCCAGCAGTGAAGCGGATTTTGTGGGGGCGCGGGGCTACACCTTC	CASSEADFVGARGYTF
TRBD2	TRBJ2-1	TRBV10-3	-	TGTGCCATCAGTGTCACCGGGACTAGCGGGAGTGGAAATGAGCAGTTCTTC	CAISVTGTSGSGNEQFF
TRBD1	TRBJ2-7	TRBV5-6	-	TGTGCCAGCAGCTTCGGGACAGGTCCCTACGAGCAGTACTTC	CASSFGTGPYEQYF
-	TRBJ2-1	TRBV4-2	-	TGTGCCAGCAGGGACAAGCGGGTCACCTACAATGAGCAGTTCTTC	CASRDKRVTYNEQFF
-	TRBJ2-7	TRBV7-2	-	TGTGCCAGCAGCTTTGGACTCTACGAGCAGTACTTC	CASSFGLYEQYF
TRBD1	TRBJ1-5	TRBV5-1	-	TGCGCCAGCAGCCCGTGGACAGGGTCGGATCAGCCCCAGCATTTT	CASSPWTGSDQPQHF
TRBD1	TRBJ1-4	TRBV18	-	TGTGCCAGCTCACGACAGGGGACGAATGAAAAACTGTTTTTT	CASSRQGTNEKLFF